This entry describes one T cell receptor (beta chain). Sequenced by immunoSEQ multiplex PCR; TCRdb stores in-frame clones only, minus some. The repertoire holds about 160,000 clones, with roughly 95% as singletons. This entry comes from a study of control samples from healthy donors and cancer patients. Germline V lookup: CDR1 LNHDA, CDR2 SQIVND (reference sequence). The CDR3 is 16 amino acids. V was cut by 1 base and J by 0 bases, with 12 bases left in between. This TCR derives from a woman aged 25 to 39 in good health. The sample taken for sequencing was blood. V gene TRBV19 combines with J gene TRBJ1-1; a weak D match, TRBD1 (6 bases). In nucleotides, the CDR3 is TGTGCCAGTAGTATAGTCCCAGGGGTGATGAACACTGAAGCTTTCTTT. Protein: CASSIVPGVMNTEAFF.